This T cell receptor beta chain was retrieved from a study of blood T cell repertoires in COVID-19. The overall study: From the United States, Italy and Spain came samples of acute and convalescent COVID-19.

The CDR3 runs 15 residues. The V segment lost 4 bases and the J segment 2 bases; nucleotides outside the gene matches: 8. Germline lookup yields CDR1 SGHNT and CDR2 YYREEE (reference sequence). In the source study's methods: Amplification with reference gene primers provided the estimates of nucleated cell counts. Data came from immunoSEQ multiplex PCR; TCRdb stores just in-frame clones and leaves some out. D and trimming come from the DNA, and the V and J calls and clone size come from that table. Found here are roughly 300,000 clones, more than 85% of them singletons; the top ten hold approximately 1%. The study drew participants aged about 18 to 95 years from under 30 US areas. In Cohort 3, a recovered donor had either two negative PCRs, clearance, or symptom resolution.

The chain has TRBV5-4 and TRBJ2-5; 7 nucleotides match TRBD1. The receptor comes from a woman aged 25-40 years who had recovered from COVID-19. Sequencing input: PBMCs or T cells enriched from blood (not recorded which). CDR3 region: CASSPRTGQQETQYF. For the CDR3, the DNA is TGTGCCAGCAGCCCGAGGACAGGCCAACAAGAGACCCAGTACTTC.